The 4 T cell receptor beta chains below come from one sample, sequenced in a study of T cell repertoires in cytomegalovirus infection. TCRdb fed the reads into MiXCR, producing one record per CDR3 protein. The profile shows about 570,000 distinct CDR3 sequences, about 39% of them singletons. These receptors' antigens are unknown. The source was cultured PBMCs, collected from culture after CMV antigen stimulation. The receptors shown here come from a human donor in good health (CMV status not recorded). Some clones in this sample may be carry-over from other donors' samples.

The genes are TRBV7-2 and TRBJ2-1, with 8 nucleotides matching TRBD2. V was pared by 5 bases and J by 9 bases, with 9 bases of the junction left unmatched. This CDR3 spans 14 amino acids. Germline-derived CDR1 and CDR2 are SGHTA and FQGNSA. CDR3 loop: CASSRRTSSGEQFF. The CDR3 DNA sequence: TGTGCCAGCAGCCGTAGGACTAGCAGCGGTGAGCAGTTCTTC. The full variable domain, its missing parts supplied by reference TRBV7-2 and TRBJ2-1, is GAGVSQSPSNKVTEKGKDVELRCDPISGHTALYWYRQSLGQGLEFLIYFQGNSAPDKSGLPSDRFSAERTGGSVSTLTIQRTQQEDSAVYLCASSRRTSSGEQFFGPGTRLTVL.

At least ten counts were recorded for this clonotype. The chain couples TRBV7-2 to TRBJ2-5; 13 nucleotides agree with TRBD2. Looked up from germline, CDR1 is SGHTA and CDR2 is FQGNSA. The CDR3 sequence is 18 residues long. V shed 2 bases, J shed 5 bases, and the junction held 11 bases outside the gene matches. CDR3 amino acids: CASSLIPGLAGIGETQYF. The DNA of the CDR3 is TGTGCCAGCAGCTTAATTCCGGGACTAGCGGGGATCGGGGAGACCCAGTACTTC. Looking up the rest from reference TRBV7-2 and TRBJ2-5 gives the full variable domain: GAGVSQSPSNKVTEKGKDVELRCDPISGHTALYWYRQSLGQGLEFLIYFQGNSAPDKSGLPSDRFSAERTGGSVSTLTIQRTQQEDSAVYLCASSLIPGLAGIGETQYFGPGTRLLVL.

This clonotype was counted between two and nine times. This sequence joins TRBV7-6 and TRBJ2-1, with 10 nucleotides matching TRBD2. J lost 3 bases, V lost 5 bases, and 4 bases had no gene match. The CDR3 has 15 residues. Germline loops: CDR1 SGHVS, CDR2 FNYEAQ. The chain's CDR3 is CASSRLAGIYNEQFF. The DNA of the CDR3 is TGTGCCAGCAGCCGACTAGCGGGCATCTACAATGAGCAGTTCTTC. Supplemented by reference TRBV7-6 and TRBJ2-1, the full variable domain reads GAGVSQSPRYKVTKRGQDVALRCDPISGHVSLYWYRQALGQGPEFLTYFNYEAQQDKSGLPNDRFSAERPEGSISTLTIQRTEQRDSAMYRCASSRLAGIYNEQFFGPGTRLTVL.

For the CDR3, the DNA is TGTGCCAGCAGCCAAGTGCGAAACAGGGGCCGACTCTCTGAAGCTTTCTTT. Encoded protein: CASSQVRNRGRLSEAFF. V and J are TRBV4-2 and TRBJ1-1; TRBD1 aligns across 7 bases. The CDR3 has 17 amino acids. The germline CDR1 and CDR2 sequences are LGHNA and YNFKEQ. The J segment lost 6 bases and the V segment lost 1 base, leaving 14 bases of the junction unmatched.